The 5 T cell receptor beta chains presented below share a single source sample, sequenced in a study of T cell responses to AZD1222 COVID-19 vaccine. The protocol was immunoSEQ multiplex PCR, while the TCRdb copy is restricted to in-frame clones and leaves out a portion. The sample holds about 150,000 clones, approximately 87% seen once. This specimen was peripheral blood, taken on day 0 of MenACWY control vaccination. The receptors originated from an adult in good health.

V gene TRBV5-4 combines with J gene TRBJ1-2; no clear D. The germline V and J ends were trimmed by 0 bases and 5 bases, with 8 bases remaining between them. Germline CDR1 is SGHNT and CDR2 is YYREEE (reference sequence). This CDR3 comprises 13 residues. The CDR3 spells CASSLVAEYGYTF. DNA of the CDR3: TGTGCCAGCAGCTTGGTGGCAGAGTATGGCTACACCTTC.

The chain uses TRBV19 and TRBJ1-6; no clear D gene. There are 13 residues in the CDR3. From germline, CDR1 is LNHDA and CDR2 SQIVND (reference sequence). V shed 4 bases and J shed 7 bases, with 8 bases lying between them. CDR3 coding DNA: TGTGCCAGTAGTACTACGGGGAATTCACCCCTCCACTTT. Its protein is CASSTTGNSPLHF.

This sequence joins TRBV19 and TRBJ1-1; a possible D gene is TRBD1 (6 bases). Deletions cut 5 bases from V and 11 bases from J, with 24 bases between. Germline CDR1 and CDR2: LNHDA and SQIVND (reference sequence). This CDR3 region has 15 residues. The CDR3: CASSHGYRDGIEAFF. CDR3 nucleotides: TGTGCCAGTAGTCATGGTTACAGGGATGGAATTGAGGCTTTCTTT.

This rearrangement joins TRBV19 to TRBJ1-1; 7 bases align to TRBD1. Germline loops: CDR1 LNHDA, CDR2 SQIVND (reference sequence). V lost 4 bases, J lost 1 base, and 3 bases stayed unmatched. This CDR3 comprises 14 residues. As DNA, the CDR3 is TGTGCCAGTAGTAGACAGGGACGGAACACTGAAGCTTTCTTT. Its translation: CASSRQGRNTEAFF.

V is TRBV5-1 and J is TRBJ2-7; D is unclear. Trimming removed 2 bases at V and 3 bases at J, with 9 bases between. Per germline, CDR1 SGHRS and CDR2 YFSETQ. The CDR3 sequence is 13 residues long. This CDR3 reads CASSLRLRYEQYF. In DNA form, the CDR3 reads TGCGCCAGCAGCTTAAGACTGCGCTACGAGCAGTACTTC.